The clone carrying this T cell receptor (beta chain) came up a few times. What it recognizes is unknown. The data derive from a study of vaccination and CD4 T cells after COVID-19. Study as a whole: Spike peptides, overlapping and drawn from SARS-CoV-2, HCoV-NL63, HCoV-OC43 and HCoV-229E, were used to stimulate cells.

Once obtained from cultured CD4+ T cells, the DNA was sequenced using the Oncomine TCR Beta short-read assay. TCRdb itself ran the PCR reads through MiXCR, one entry per CDR3 protein. The sample holds 15,000 to 18,000 distinct CDR3 sequences, about two fifths seen once. There are 12 residues in the CDR3. Trimming left V 6 bases short and J 3 bases short, with 9 bases between. The treatment was: roughly 10-day PBMC culture with coronavirus spike peptide pools or control peptides (ViraFEST assay). Here the sequenced sample was CD4+ T cells from blood, cultured in vitro, taken before SARS-CoV-2 vaccination. The J gene is TRBJ2-7, the V gene TRBV12-3 or TRBV12-4; D remains unclear. The receptor was derived from a human donor who had recovered from COVID-19. CDR3 residues: CASRRTGYEQYF. CDR3 DNA: TGTGCCAGCAGGCGGACGGGCTACGAGCAGTACTTC.